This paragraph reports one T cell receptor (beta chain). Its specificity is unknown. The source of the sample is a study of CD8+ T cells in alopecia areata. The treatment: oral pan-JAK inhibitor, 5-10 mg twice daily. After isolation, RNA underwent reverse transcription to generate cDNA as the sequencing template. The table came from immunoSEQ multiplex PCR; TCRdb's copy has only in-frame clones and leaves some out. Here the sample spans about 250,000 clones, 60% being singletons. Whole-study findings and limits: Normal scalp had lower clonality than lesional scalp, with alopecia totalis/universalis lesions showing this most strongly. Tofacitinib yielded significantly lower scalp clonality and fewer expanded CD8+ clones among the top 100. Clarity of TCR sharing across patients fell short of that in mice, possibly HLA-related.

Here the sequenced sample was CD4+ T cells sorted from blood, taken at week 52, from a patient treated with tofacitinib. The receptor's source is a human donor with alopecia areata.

CDR3 sequence reads: CASSRTGTSGGETQYF. The CDR3 nucleotides read TGCGCCAGCAGCCGAACCGGGACTAGCGGGGGAGAGACCCAGTACTTC. The chain combines TRBV5-1 with TRBJ2-5, with TRBD2 matching 14 bases. The germline CDR1 and CDR2 sequences are SGHRS and YFSETQ. Germline trimming cut 4 bases from V and 4 bases from J; bases unmatched to any gene: 6. The CDR3 covers 16 residues. Together with reference TRBV5-1 and TRBJ2-5, the CDR3 gives the full variable domain: KAGVTQTPRYLIKTRGQQVTLSCSPISGHRSVSWYQQTPGQGLQFLFEYFSETQRNKGNFPGRFSGRQFSNSRSEMNVSTLELGDSALYLCASSRTGTSGGETQYFGPGTRLLVL.